This T cell receptor beta chain was recorded in a study of T cell responses to AZD1222 COVID-19 vaccine. General observations from the study: Compared with day 0, the breadth and depth of the Spike-specific TCR repertoire rose significantly after two doses of AZD1222. Just six people given AZD1222 tested seropositive at baseline. The donor group comprised mostly white British people and more females; the analysis possibly underestimated clonal diversity.

Remarks on this clone: Its antigen is as yet unknown.

Profiled with immunoSEQ multiplex PCR; TCRdb holds only in-frame clones, not every one. The repertoire holds about 180,000 clones, with 92% as singletons. Germline CDR1 is SGHRS and CDR2 is YFSETQ. This CDR3 contains 13 residues. V was trimmed by 7 bases and J by 4 bases, leaving 14 bases between them. The chain has TRBV5-1 and TRBJ2-5; TRBD1 might be the D (7 bases). This TCR derives from an adult who received the AZD1222 COVID-19 vaccine. Sequenced material: peripheral blood, taken 28 days after the second AZD1222 dose. The CDR3 loop is CASGQGGGETQYF. The CDR3 DNA is TGCGCCAGCGGGCAGGGGGGTGGAGAGACCCAGTACTTC. The variable domain in full, with the rest retrieved from reference TRBV5-1 and TRBJ2-5, is KAGVTQTPRYLIKTRGQQVTLSCSPISGHRSVSWYQQTPGQGLQFLFEYFSETQRNKGNFPGRFSGRQFSNSRSEMNVSTLELGDSALYLCASGQGGGETQYFGPGTRLLVL.